These 3 T cell receptor beta chains came from one sample sequenced in a study of identifying expanded T cells in peripheral blood. The repertoire was sequenced with immunoSEQ multiplex PCR; TCRdb's copy has only in-frame clones and lacks some. The sample holds about 110,000 clones, about 88% seen once. The sequencing input was blood. Source of these receptors: a person between 18 and 75 years old in good health.

The chain is built from TRBV30 and TRBJ1-5; unclear D gene. The germline CDR1 and CDR2 sequences are GTSNPN and SVGIG (reference sequence). This CDR3 has 14 residues. V lost 1 base, J lost 4 bases, and 11 bases lay in between. The CDR3 coding sequence is TGTGCCTGGAGTGCCCTACAAGGGAATCAGCCCCAGCATTTT. Residues: CAWSALQGNQPQHF. The full variable domain, rest sourced from reference TRBV30 and TRBJ1-5, is SQTIHQWPATLVQPVGSPLSLECTVEGTSNPNLYWYRQAAGRGLQLLFYSVGIGQISSEVPQNLSASRPQDRQFILSSKKLLLSDSGFYLCAWSALQGNQPQHFGDGTRLSIL.

The genes are TRBV21-1 and TRBJ2-7; no check of the table's D call, TRBD2, against the DNA was made. TRBV21-1 is a listed pseudogene. This CDR3 is built from 15 residues. The CDR3 DNA reads as TGTGCCAGCAGCAAAAAATCACCTTCGGGGGTCGAGCAGTACTTC. This sequence encodes CASSKKSPSGVEQYF.

The chain is built from TRBV14 and TRBJ1-2, with D uncertain. V was cut by 3 bases and J by 8 bases, with 10 bases left in between. The germline gives CDR1 SGHDN, CDR2 FVKESK. The CDR3 contains 12 residues. The CDR3 DNA follows: TGTGCCAGCAGCCAGAATACAGTAGGCTACACCTTC. Protein product: CASSQNTVGYTF.